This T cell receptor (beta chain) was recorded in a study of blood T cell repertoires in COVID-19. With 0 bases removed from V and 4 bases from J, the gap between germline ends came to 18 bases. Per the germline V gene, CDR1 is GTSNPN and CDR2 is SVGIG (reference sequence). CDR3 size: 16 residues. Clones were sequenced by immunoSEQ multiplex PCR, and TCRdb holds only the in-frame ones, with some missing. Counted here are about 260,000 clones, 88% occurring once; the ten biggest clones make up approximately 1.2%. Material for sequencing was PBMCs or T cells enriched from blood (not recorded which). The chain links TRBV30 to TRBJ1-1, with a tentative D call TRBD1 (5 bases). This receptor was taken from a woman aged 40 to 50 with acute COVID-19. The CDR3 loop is CAWSVGVPPGGTEAFF. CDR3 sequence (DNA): TGTGCCTGGAGTGTAGGGGTCCCCCCGGGGGGCACTGAAGCTTTCTTT.